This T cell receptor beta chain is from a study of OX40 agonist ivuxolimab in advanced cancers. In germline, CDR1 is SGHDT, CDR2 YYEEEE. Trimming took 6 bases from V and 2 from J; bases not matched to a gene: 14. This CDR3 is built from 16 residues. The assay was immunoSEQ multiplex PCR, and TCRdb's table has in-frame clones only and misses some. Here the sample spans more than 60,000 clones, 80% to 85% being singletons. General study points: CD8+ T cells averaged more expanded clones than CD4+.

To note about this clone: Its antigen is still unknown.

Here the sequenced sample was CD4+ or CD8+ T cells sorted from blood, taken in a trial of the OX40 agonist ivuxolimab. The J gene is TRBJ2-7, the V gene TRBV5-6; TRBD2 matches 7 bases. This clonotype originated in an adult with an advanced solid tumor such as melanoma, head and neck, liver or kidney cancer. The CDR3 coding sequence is TGTGCCAGCACCAAACTTTGGGGGGGAACCCCCTACGAGCAGTACTTC. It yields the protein CASTKLWGGTPYEQYF.